This T cell receptor (beta chain) was retrieved from a study of blood T cell repertoires in COVID-19. Here immunoSEQ multiplex PCR was the method, and the copy in TCRdb shows in-frame clones only, minus some. This table has approximately 34,000 clones, over 70% appearing once. Germline CDR1 is LGHNA and CDR2 is YSLEER. Trimming cost V 5 bases and J 2 bases; bases outside gene matches: 4. The CDR3 extends over 16 amino acids. The origin of this receptor is a man aged 70-80 years with COVID-19, enrolled during active disease. Sample: peripheral blood. The rearrangement joins TRBV4-3 to TRBJ1-5; 12 bases line up with TRBD1. The CDR3, as DNA: TGCGCCAGCAGCACTGGGACAGGGGGCCGCAATCAGCCCCAGCATTTT. It codes for CASSTGTGGRNQPQHF.